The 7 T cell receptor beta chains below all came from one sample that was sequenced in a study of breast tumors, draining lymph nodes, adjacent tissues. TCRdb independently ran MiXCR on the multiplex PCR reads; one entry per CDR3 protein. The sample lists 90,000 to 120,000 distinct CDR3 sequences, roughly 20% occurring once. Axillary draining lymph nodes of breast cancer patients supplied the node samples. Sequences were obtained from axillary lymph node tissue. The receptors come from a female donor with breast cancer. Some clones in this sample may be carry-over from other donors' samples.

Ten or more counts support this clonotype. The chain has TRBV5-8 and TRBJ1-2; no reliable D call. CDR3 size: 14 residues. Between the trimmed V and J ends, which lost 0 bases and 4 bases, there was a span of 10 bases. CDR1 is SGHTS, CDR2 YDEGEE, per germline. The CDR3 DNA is TGTGCCAGCAGCTTGGCCCCAGGAACCTATGGCTACACCTTC. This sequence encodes CASSLAPGTYGYTF.

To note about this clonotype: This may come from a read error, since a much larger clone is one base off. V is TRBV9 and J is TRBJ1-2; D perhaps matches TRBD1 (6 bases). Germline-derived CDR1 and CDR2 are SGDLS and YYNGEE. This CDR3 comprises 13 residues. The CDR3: CASSVDRNYGCTF. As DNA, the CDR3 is TGTGCCAGCAGCGTGGACAGAAACTATGGCTGCACCTTC.

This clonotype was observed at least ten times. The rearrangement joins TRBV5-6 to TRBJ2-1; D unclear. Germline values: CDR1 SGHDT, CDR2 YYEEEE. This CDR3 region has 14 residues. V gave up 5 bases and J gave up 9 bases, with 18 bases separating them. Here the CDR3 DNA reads TGTGCCAGCAGTTCCTCTCGCGTTTTTGGTGAGCAGTTCTTC. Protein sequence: CASSSSRVFGEQFF.

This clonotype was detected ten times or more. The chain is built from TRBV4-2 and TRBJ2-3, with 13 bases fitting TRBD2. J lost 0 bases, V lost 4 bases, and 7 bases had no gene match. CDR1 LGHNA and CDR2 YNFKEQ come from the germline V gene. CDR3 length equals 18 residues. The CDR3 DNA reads TGTGCCAGCAGCCTAAGGACTAGCGGGAGCCCTAGCACAGATACGCAGTATTTT. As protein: CASSLRTSGSPSTDTQYF.

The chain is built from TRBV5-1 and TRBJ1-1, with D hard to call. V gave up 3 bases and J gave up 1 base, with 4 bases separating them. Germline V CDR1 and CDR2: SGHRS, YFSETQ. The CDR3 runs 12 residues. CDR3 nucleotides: TGCGCCAGCAGCTGGGGGAACACTGAAGCTTTCTTT. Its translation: CASSWGNTEAFF. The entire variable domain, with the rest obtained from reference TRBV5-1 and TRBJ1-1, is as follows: KAGVTQTPRYLIKTRGQQVTLSCSPISGHRSVSWYQQTPGQGLQFLFEYFSETQRNKGNFPGRFSGRQFSNSRSEMNVSTLELGDSALYLCASSWGNTEAFFGQGTRLTVV.

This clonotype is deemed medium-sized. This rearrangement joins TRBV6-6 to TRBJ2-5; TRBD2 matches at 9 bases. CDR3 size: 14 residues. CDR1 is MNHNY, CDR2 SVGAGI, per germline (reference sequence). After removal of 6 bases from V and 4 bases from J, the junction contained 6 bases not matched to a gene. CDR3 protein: CASSNSGSGETQYF. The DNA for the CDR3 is TGTGCCAGCAGCAATAGCGGGAGCGGAGAGACCCAGTACTTC.

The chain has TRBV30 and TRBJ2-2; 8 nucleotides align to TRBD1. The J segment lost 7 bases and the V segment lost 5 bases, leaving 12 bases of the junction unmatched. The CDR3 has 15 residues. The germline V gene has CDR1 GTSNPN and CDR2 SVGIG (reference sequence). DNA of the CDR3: TGTGCCTGGCGGATCAGGGGGACAGGCAGCGGGGAGCTGTTTTTT. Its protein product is CAWRIRGTGSGELFF.